This paragraph covers one T cell receptor beta chain sequence. The record originates from a study of cytomegalovirus exposure and HLA in healthy donors. The wider study: Unique TCRs from HLA-typed donors, 65 million to 85 million of them, were held in an early data release. Of 300 to 450 genotyped donors, roughly 80% clustered with self-reported Caucasian donors.

PCR involved 60 Vbeta and 13 Jbeta primers. Profiling relied on immunoSEQ multiplex PCR, and the TCRdb table lists in-frame clones only, not all of them. The sample yields some 190,000 clones, 65% to 85% seen once. The receptor comes from a girl between 10 and 17 years old in good health and CMV-seropositive. Sequencing input: PBMCs.

The CDR3 DNA is TGCGCCAGCAGCTTGGAGATAGGGACAGGGTCCTACGAGCAGTACTTC. As protein: CASSLEIGTGSYEQYF. The V call is TRBV5-1, the J call TRBJ2-7, with 9 bases matching TRBD1. The germline gives CDR1 SGHRS, CDR2 YFSETQ. Trimming took 0 bases from V and 1 from J; bases not matched to a gene: 5. There are 16 residues in the CDR3.